The clone carrying this TCR beta chain has a handful of counts. Its antigen is unidentified. The source of the sample is a study of T-cell reconstitution after alpha-beta-depleted transplantation in children. Whole-study findings and limits: Several hundred expanded graft clones reportedly were the source of alpha-beta T cells about two months after transplant. A year post-transplant, T-cell counts and diversity derived mostly from newly produced T cells. There were some patients whose high TCRbeta diversity at day 60 came from surviving recipient T cells and thymic progenitors.

Unique molecular identifiers were incorporated into the prepared TCRbeta library. TCRdb used MiXCR to reprocess the PCR reads, holding one entry per CDR3 protein. The top ten clones hold 13% to 15% of a sample with about 580,000 distinct CDR3 sequences, under 25% of them seen once. CDR1 and CDR2 from the germline V gene are MNHNS and SASEGT. The V segment lost 5 bases and the J segment 1 base; nucleotides outside the gene matches: 7. This CDR3 comprises 15 residues. Sequences were derived from PBMCs, mostly from graft donor cells, sampled 360 days after TCRalphabeta/CD19-depleted stem cell transplant. The chain combines TRBV6-1 with TRBJ1-1; the match to TRBD1 covers 7 bases. The source of this sequence is a boy less than two years old who had a stem cell transplant for acute myeloid leukemia, so the T cells may come from the graft donor. CDR3 nucleotide sequence: TGTGCCAGCAGTAGAGGGACAGATCCGAACACTGAAGCTTTCTTT. Translating gives CASSRGTDPNTEAFF.